This T cell receptor (beta chain) was sequenced during a study of post-analysis software for immune sequencing data. This CDR3 is 19 amino acids long. Germline CDR1 and CDR2: SGHTA and FQGNSA. J gave up 3 bases and V 7 bases, and 19 bases lay outside the gene matches. Unique molecular identifiers were present in the TCR beta cDNA libraries. Once about 0.85 to 10 million T cells were used, about 490,000 cDNA molecules resulted. TCRdb fed the PCR reads into MiXCR, producing one record per CDR3 protein. Found here are approximately 690,000 distinct CDR3 sequences, approximately 59% of them singletons; the top ten hold about 10%. Study outcomes and limitations: TRBV5-6, TRBV5-1 and TRBV20-1 belonged to a set of a handful of TRBV segments that were more frequent in patients than controls.

Note on this clonotype: Its target is not known.

Input material: blood. The chain is built from TRBV7-2 and TRBJ1-4; TRBD1 matches at 8 bases. The clonotype comes from a girl aged 2 to 9 with multiple sclerosis. CDR3 in amino acids: CASTTTGTGGMVPNEKLFF. CDR3 DNA: TGTGCCAGCACCACGACCGGAACAGGGGGTATGGTCCCTAATGAAAAACTGTTTTTT.